The T cell receptor beta chain under discussion was sequenced for a study of beta chain features in type 1 diabetes. Overall study context: The study found patients and healthy donors alike in age, gender and cell yields. General study results and limits: For Type 1 diabetes patients, all four CD4+ subsets carried TCRB CDR3s that were moderately but significantly shorter.

Investigators reverse transcribed all isolated RNA, so they sequenced expressed TCRB transcripts. TCRdb's copy holds only in-frame clones and misses some; the assay was immunoSEQ multiplex PCR. The sample gives 250,000 or so clones, around a quarter of which show up once; around 4% is in the top ten. V was pared by 4 bases and J by 3 bases, with 17 bases between. CDR3 size: 15 residues. Looked up from germline, CDR1 is SQVTM and CDR2 is ANQGSEA. This clone was seen repeatedly, ten times or more. Its antigen is unknown. The receptor's source is a man aged 25-40 years in good health. Sequenced sample: central memory CD4+ T cells from blood. The V gene is TRBV29-1, the J gene TRBJ2-3; D is possibly TRBD1 or TRBD2 (6 bases each). CDR3 protein: CSVAQRAGATDTQYF. The CDR3, as DNA: TGCAGCGTTGCCCAGCGGGCAGGGGCTACAGATACGCAGTATTTT.